One and the same sample provided the 17 T cell receptor beta chains below, sequenced in a study of control samples from healthy donors and cancer patients. TCRdb's table, derived via immunoSEQ multiplex PCR, lists solely in-frame clones and lacks some. Of under 55,000 clones in the sample, roughly 80% were seen once. Material for sequencing was blood. The receptors shown here come from a man aged 65 to 79 in good health.

The chain links TRBV14 to TRBJ2-3; a weak D match, TRBD2 (5 bases). CDR3 length: 16 amino acids. In germline, CDR1 is SGHDN, CDR2 FVKESK. Trimming removed 3 bases from V and 2 bases from J, with 15 bases in between. The CDR3, as DNA: TGTGCCAGCAGCCACCTCTACGAGCGGAACACAGATACGCAGTATTTT. Translation gives CASSHLYERNTDTQYF. Full variable domain (remainder filled in from reference TRBV14 and TRBJ2-3): EAGVTQFPSHSVIEKGQTVTLRCDPISGHDNLYWYRRVMGKEIKFLLHFVKESKQDESGMPNNRFLAERTGGTYSTLKVQPAELEDSGVYFCASSHLYERNTDTQYFGPGTRLTVL.

The chain uses TRBV4-2 and TRBJ2-2; TRBD2 matches at 8 bases. V was clipped by 0 bases and J by 2 bases; unmatched bases: 11. This CDR3 is built from 19 residues. Germline values: CDR1 LGHNA, CDR2 YNFKEQ. The CDR3 is CASSQDSGVALLNTGELFF. In DNA form, the CDR3 reads TGTGCCAGCAGCCAAGATAGCGGGGTCGCCCTCCTTAACACCGGGGAGCTGTTTTTT.

In its sample, this clone is medium-sized. Other DNA sequences of this sample code for an identical CDR3. The V gene is TRBV4-2, the J gene TRBJ1-4, with 7 bases matching TRBD1. From germline, CDR1 is LGHNA and CDR2 YNFKEQ. This CDR3 region has 14 residues. J was trimmed by 5 bases and V by 4 bases; bases with no gene match: 4. The CDR3 DNA sequence: TGTGCCAGCAGCCTGGGACAGAGAAATGAAAAACTGTTTTTT. This encodes CASSLGQRNEKLFF.

V gene TRBV6-2 or TRBV6-3 combines with J gene TRBJ2-3; possibly TRBD2 for D (5 bases). V lost 5 bases to trimming and J lost 4 bases, with 10 bases between them. The CDR3 contains 13 residues. Germline lookup yields CDR1 MNHEY and CDR2 SVGEGT. CDR3 loop: CASSPGIPDTQYF. The CDR3 DNA is TGTGCCAGCAGTCCGGGGATCCCAGATACGCAGTATTTT.

This sequence joins TRBV10-1 and TRBJ2-1; TRBD2 matches at 7 bases. This CDR3 region has 11 residues. CDR1 and CDR2 from the germline V gene are WNHNN and SYGVQD (reference sequence). Trimming at V came to 5 bases and at J to 10 bases, leaving 2 bases not matched to a gene. CDR3 in amino acids: CASSFSGEQFF. CDR3 sequence (DNA): TGCGCCAGCAGTTTTAGCGGGGAGCAGTTCTTC.

The V gene is TRBV18, the J gene TRBJ2-1; D gene unclear. The ends were cut back, 0 bases at V and 4 bases at J, with 7 bases in the middle. The CDR3 is 14 residues long. Germline V CDR1 and CDR2: KGHSH, LQKENI. This CDR3 is CASSPPTVYNEQFF. CDR3 nucleotides: TGTGCCAGCTCACCACCGACCGTGTACAATGAGCAGTTCTTC.

This chain joins TRBV19 and TRBJ1-5; D is unclear. Germline CDR1 LNHDA, CDR2 SQIVND (reference sequence). The length of the CDR3 is 15 residues. The V end was cut by 4 bases, the J end by 4 bases, with 14 bases between. CDR3: CASSNQPMGNQPQHF. The DNA of the CDR3 is TGTGCCAGTAGTAACCAGCCCATGGGGAATCAGCCCCAGCATTTT.

The V call is TRBV5-1, the J call TRBJ2-7; D gene unclear. The CDR3 extends over 14 amino acids. Trimming cost V 2 bases and J 1 base, with 10 bases left between them. Looked up from germline, CDR1 is SGHRS and CDR2 is YFSETQ. CDR3 sequence reads: CASSFRTRSYEQYF. The CDR3 DNA reads as TGCGCCAGCAGCTTCAGGACCCGATCCTACGAGCAGTACTTC.

V gene TRBV3-1 (or the pseudogene TRBV3-2) combines with J gene TRBJ2-3, with a possible D match to TRBD2 (6 bases). The CDR3 has 16 residues. The germline V gene encodes CDR1 LGHDT and CDR2 YNNKEL (reference sequence). V lost 3 bases and J 0 bases, leaving 13 bases between the germline ends. For the CDR3, the DNA is TGTGCCAGCAGCCAGACTAGAAGGCAGAGCACAGATACGCAGTATTTT. Its translation: CASSQTRRQSTDTQYF.

This sequence joins TRBV28 and TRBJ1-2; D uncertain. The CDR3 totals 13 residues. Germline loops: CDR1 MDHEN, CDR2 SYDVKM. V lost 6 bases and J 5 bases, leaving 13 bases between the germline ends. The CDR3 DNA follows: TGTGCCAGCAGCCGAGGTTCGGGGTATGGCTACACCTTC. Amino acid sequence: CASSRGSGYGYTF.

A single count supports this clone. The chain employs TRBV4-2 and TRBJ1-5; D is possibly TRBD1 (5 bases). CDR1 is LGHNA and CDR2 is YNFKEQ in the germline V gene. CDR3 size: 14 residues. The V end was cut by 0 bases, the J end by 4 bases, with 7 bases between. The CDR3: CASSQEEGNQPQHF. CDR3 DNA sequence: TGTGCCAGCAGCCAAGAAGAGGGGAATCAGCCCCAGCATTTT.

This clone occurred once. The chain joins TRBV6-4 to TRBJ2-3; D is unclear. The CDR3 runs to 15 residues. Trimming left V 2 bases short and J 0 bases short, with 9 bases between. In germline, CDR1 is MRHNA, CDR2 SNTAGT. CDR3: CASSDPRSSTDTQYF. CDR3 DNA sequence: TGTGCCAGCAGTGACCCTCGGTCCAGCACAGATACGCAGTATTTT.

This chain connects TRBV30 to TRBJ1-4, with D possibly TRBD1 on 5 matching bases. The V end was cut by 0 bases, the J end by 5 bases, with 13 bases between. Germline CDR1 and CDR2: GTSNPN and SVGIG (reference sequence). CDR3 length: 15 residues. Here the CDR3 reads CAWSVPGLKNEKLFF. The CDR3 nucleotides are TGTGCCTGGAGTGTACCGGGACTCAAGAATGAAAAACTGTTTTTT.

This chain links TRBV7-9 with TRBJ2-3; 9 bases are a match to TRBD2. The CDR3 consists of 12 residues. V shed 6 bases, J shed 5 bases, and the junction held 0 bases outside the gene matches. The germline V gene has CDR1 SEHNR and CDR2 FQNEAQ (reference sequence). The CDR3, as DNA: TGTGCCAGCAGGCGGGAGGGAGATACGCAGTATTTT. Protein sequence: CASRREGDTQYF.

V gene TRBV7-2 combines with J gene TRBJ2-1; 11 bases align to TRBD2. The CDR3 runs to 15 residues. V dropped 4 bases and J dropped 9; count of bases not matched to a gene: 8. Germline CDR1 and CDR2: SGHTA and FQGNSA. CDR3 DNA sequence: TGTGCCAGCAGCTCCCTAGCGGGGGGCCTTTCTGAGCAGTTCTTC. Amino acid sequence: CASSSLAGGLSEQFF.

The DNA of the CDR3 is TGTGCCAGCAGTCCTACCGGGACTAGCGGCCCCGAGACCCAGTACTTC. Protein product: CASSPTGTSGPETQYF. The rearrangement joins TRBV7-2 to TRBJ2-5; 11 positions agree with TRBD2. Trimming at V came to 6 bases and at J to 5 bases, leaving 11 bases not matched to a gene. This CDR3 contains 16 residues. Germline V gene sequence: CDR1 SGHTA, CDR2 FQGNSA.

This clone was seen more than once but under ten times. J is TRBJ1-2 and V is TRBV27, with a possible D match to TRBD1 (5 bases). Per germline, CDR1 MNHEY and CDR2 SMNVEV (reference sequence). The CDR3 contains 15 residues. Trimming stripped 6 bases from V and 8 bases from J, with 22 bases between. CDR3 sequence: CASRPLGTQMGGYTF. In nucleotides, the CDR3 is TGTGCCAGCAGGCCCCTAGGGACCCAAATGGGAGGCTACACCTTC.